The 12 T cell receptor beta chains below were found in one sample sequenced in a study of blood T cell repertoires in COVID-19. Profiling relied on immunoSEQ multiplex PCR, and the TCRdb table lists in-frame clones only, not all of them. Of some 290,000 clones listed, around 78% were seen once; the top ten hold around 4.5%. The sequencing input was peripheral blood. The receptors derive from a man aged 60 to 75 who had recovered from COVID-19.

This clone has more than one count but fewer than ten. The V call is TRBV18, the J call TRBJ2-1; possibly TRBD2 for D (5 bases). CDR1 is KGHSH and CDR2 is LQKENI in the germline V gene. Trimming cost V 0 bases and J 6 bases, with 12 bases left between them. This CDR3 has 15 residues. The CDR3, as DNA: TGTGCCAGCTCACCACCAGGTCTAGCTGCCAATGAGCAGTTCTTC. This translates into CASSPPGLAANEQFF.

The CDR3 sequence is CASSLAGGISRTGELFF. In DNA form, the CDR3 reads TGCGCCAGCAGCTTGGCCGGGGGGATTAGTAGGACCGGGGAGCTGTTTTTT. The chain links TRBV5-1 to TRBJ2-2; 7 bases match TRBD2. Losses at the gene ends were 0 bases for V and 5 bases for J; bases not matched to a gene: 10. CDR1 and CDR2 from the germline V gene are SGHRS and YFSETQ. This CDR3 is 17 amino acids long.

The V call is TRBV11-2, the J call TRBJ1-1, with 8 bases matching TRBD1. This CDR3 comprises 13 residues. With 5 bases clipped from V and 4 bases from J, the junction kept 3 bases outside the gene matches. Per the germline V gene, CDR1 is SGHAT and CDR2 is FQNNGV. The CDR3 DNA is TGTGCCAGCAGCGAACAGGGGGGCACTGAAGCTTTCTTT. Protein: CASSEQGGTEAFF.

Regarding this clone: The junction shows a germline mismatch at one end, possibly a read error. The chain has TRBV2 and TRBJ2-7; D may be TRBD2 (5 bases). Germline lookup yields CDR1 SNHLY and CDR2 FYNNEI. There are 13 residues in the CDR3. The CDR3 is CASSSGSSNEQYF. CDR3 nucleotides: TGTGCCAGCAGCTCGGGGAGCTCCAACGAGCAGTACTTC.

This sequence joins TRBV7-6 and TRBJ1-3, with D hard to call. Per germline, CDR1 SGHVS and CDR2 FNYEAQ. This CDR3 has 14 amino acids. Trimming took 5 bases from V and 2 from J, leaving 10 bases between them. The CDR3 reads CASSPTTTGNTIYF. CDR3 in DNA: TGTGCCAGCAGCCCCACTACGACTGGAAACACCATATATTTT.

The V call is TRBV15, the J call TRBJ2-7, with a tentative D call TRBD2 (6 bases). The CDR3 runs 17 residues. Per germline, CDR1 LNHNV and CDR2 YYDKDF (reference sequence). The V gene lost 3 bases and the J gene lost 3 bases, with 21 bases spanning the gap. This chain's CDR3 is CATSRDWDSNPIYEQYF. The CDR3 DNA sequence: TGTGCCACCAGCAGGGACTGGGACTCCAATCCGATCTACGAGCAGTACTTC.

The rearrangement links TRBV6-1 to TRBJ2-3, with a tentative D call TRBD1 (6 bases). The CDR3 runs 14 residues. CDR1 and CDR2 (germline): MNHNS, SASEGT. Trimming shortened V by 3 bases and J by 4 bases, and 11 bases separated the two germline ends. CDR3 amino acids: CASSDDRSSDTQYF. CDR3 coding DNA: TGTGCCAGCAGTGACGACAGGAGCTCAGATACGCAGTATTTT.

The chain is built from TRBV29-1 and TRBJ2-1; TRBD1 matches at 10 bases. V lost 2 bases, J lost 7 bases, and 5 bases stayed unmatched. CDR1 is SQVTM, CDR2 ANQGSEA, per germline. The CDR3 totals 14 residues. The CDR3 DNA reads TGCAGCGTTGAAAGAGGACAGGGGGTGAATGAGCAGTTCTTC. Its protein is CSVERGQGVNEQFF.

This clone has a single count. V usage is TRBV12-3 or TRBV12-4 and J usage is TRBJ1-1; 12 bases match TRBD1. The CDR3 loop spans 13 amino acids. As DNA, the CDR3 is TGTGCATCCGGGACAGGGGGCAGGACTGAAGCTTTCTTT. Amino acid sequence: CASGTGGRTEAFF.

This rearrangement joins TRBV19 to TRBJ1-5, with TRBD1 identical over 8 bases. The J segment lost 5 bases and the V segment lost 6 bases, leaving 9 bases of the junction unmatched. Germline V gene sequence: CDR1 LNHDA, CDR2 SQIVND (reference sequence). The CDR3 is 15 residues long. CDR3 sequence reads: CASSSGQGWYQPQHF. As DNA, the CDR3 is TGTGCCAGTAGCTCCGGACAGGGTTGGTATCAGCCCCAGCATTTT.

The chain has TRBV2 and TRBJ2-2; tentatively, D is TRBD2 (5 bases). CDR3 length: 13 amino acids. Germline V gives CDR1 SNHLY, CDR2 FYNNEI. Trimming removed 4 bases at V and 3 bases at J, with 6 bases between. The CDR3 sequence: CASSGRYTGELFF. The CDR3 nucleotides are TGTGCCAGCAGTGGGAGGTACACCGGGGAGCTGTTTTTT.

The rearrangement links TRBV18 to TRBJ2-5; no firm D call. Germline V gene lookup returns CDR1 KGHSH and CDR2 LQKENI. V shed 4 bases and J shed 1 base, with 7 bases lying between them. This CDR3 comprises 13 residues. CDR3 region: CASSRSSQETQYF. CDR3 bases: TGTGCCAGCTCACGGTCCAGCCAAGAGACCCAGTACTTC.